The sequence of this T cell receptor (beta chain) was determined in a study of blood T cell repertoires in COVID-19. Study at large: Nucleic acid was either cDNA or gDNA, and it came from T cells, B-cell-depleted T cells, or PBMCs.

Clones were sequenced by immunoSEQ multiplex PCR, and TCRdb holds only the in-frame ones, with some missing. The sample shows 75,000 to 100,000 clones, approximately 77% of them seen only once. Trimming stripped 7 bases from V and 2 bases from J, with 11 bases between. The germline V gene has CDR1 LNHDA and CDR2 SQIVND (reference sequence). This CDR3 has 13 residues. Sequencing input: peripheral blood. The receptor was derived from an elderly woman with acute or convalescent COVID-19. This sequence joins TRBV19 and TRBJ2-5; perhaps TRBD2 as D (6 bases). CDR3 loop: CASKEGTQETQYF. The CDR3 nucleotides are TGTGCCAGTAAAGAAGGGACTCAAGAGACCCAGTACTTC.